These 27 T cell receptor beta chains originate from one sample sequenced in a study of control samples from healthy donors and cancer patients (dated by TCRdb to the early 2020s). Libraries were prepared through the immunoSEQ multiplex PCR assay. The source is immuneACCESS, and TCRdb retained only in-frame sequences with V and J called. Part of the clones is not carried over; for the studies checked, unresolved V genes explain less than half of this, and the remainder is unexplained. The sample records about 69,000 clones, 84% of which are singletons. The top ten clonotypes cover 2.9% of the sample. The sequencing input was PBMCs. The receptor source for this set is a woman between 45 and 60 years old with lung cancer.

As DNA, the CDR3 is TGCGCCAGCAGCTTGGAAGCTTCTAATGAAAAACTGTTTTTT. It translates to CASSLEASNEKLFF. V usage is TRBV5-1 and J usage is TRBJ1-4; no clear D. The CDR3 extends over 14 amino acids. Trimming took 0 bases from V and 3 from J, leaving 6 bases between them. CDR1 is SGHRS and CDR2 is YFSETQ in the germline V gene.

The chain employs TRBV10-3 and TRBJ1-1, with 7 bases matching TRBD1. The CDR3 has 13 amino acids. Germline V gives CDR1 ENHRY, CDR2 SYGVKD. J lost 3 bases, V lost 6 bases, and 4 bases had no gene match. The CDR3 region is CAISVDRDTEAFF. CDR3 nucleotide sequence: TGTGCCATCAGCGTTGACAGGGACACTGAAGCTTTCTTT.

The rearrangement uses TRBV5-1 and TRBJ2-5; no clear D gene. From germline, CDR1 is SGHRS and CDR2 YFSETQ. The CDR3 extends over 14 amino acids. The V and J ends lost 2 bases and 5 bases respectively, with 13 bases between them. The CDR3 nucleotides read TGCGCCAGCAGCTTTGAAGGGCCTTACGAGACCCAGTACTTC. It encodes CASSFEGPYETQYF.

The genes are TRBV7-4 and TRBJ1-5; 8 nucleotides match TRBD1. Per germline, CDR1 SGHVT and CDR2 SQSDAQ. The CDR3 contains 16 residues. J lost 2 bases, V lost 5 bases, and 8 bases had no gene match. CDR3 amino acids: CASSRTLTGGNQPQHF. The CDR3 nucleotides read TGTGCCAGCAGCCGAACCCTGACAGGGGGCAATCAGCCCCAGCATTTT.

V and J are TRBV7-6 and TRBJ2-1; 11 bases are a match to TRBD2. This CDR3 contains 16 residues. The germline CDR1 and CDR2 sequences are SGHVS and FNYEAQ. V trimming: 4 bases; J trimming: 4 bases; junction bases outside the gene matches: 6. The CDR3, as DNA: TGTGCCAGCAGCTCAAGAGGGACTAGCGGTTACAATGAGCAGTTCTTC. This sequence encodes CASSSRGTSGYNEQFF.

This clone was seen only a few times. The genes are TRBV19 and TRBJ1-2; D call uncertain. The CDR3 runs to 12 residues. Trimming shortened V by 7 bases and J by 4 bases, and 10 bases separated the two germline ends. Germline V CDR1 and CDR2: LNHDA, SQIVND (reference sequence). The CDR3 here is CASKEGSYGYTF. The CDR3 nucleotides read TGTGCCAGTAAGGAGGGATCCTATGGCTACACCTTC.

This chain uses TRBV9 with TRBJ1-2, with 8 bases aligning to TRBD1. V shed 1 base and J 7 bases; nucleotides not matched to a gene: 12. Germline loops: CDR1 SGDLS, CDR2 YYNGEE. The CDR3 runs to 16 residues. The CDR3 loop is CASSVNSPGGLGGYTF. The CDR3 DNA reads TGTGCCAGCAGCGTAAATTCTCCAGGGGGCTTGGGTGGCTACACCTTC.

This clone was detected once. The V gene is TRBV28, the J gene TRBJ1-2, with 8 bases lining up with TRBD1. The CDR3 is made up of 14 amino acids. Germline CDR1 is MDHEN and CDR2 is SYDVKM. The J segment lost 7 bases and the V segment lost 5 bases, leaving 9 bases of the junction unmatched. The CDR3 nucleotides read TGTGCCAGCAGTCCTGGGACAGGAAGAAGTGGCTACACCTTC. Translated: CASSPGTGRSGYTF.

The CDR3: CASSAIQGGFEAFF. Written as DNA, the CDR3 is TGTGCCAGCAGCGCCATACAGGGGGGGTTTGAAGCTTTCTTT. V usage is TRBV11-2 and J usage is TRBJ1-1; the match to TRBD1 covers 8 bases. Trimming cost V 5 bases and J 7 bases; bases outside gene matches: 9. Germline V gives CDR1 SGHAT, CDR2 FQNNGV. This CDR3 contains 14 residues.

V gene TRBV19 combines with J gene TRBJ1-1; D is perhaps TRBD1 (5 bases). V was trimmed by 3 bases and J by 0 bases, leaving 11 bases between them. Germline V gene data show CDR1 as LNHDA and CDR2 as SQIVND (reference sequence). The CDR3 sequence is 15 residues long. Here the CDR3 reads CASSILAGMNTEAFF. The DNA for the CDR3 is TGTGCCAGTAGTATCCTGGCAGGGATGAACACTGAAGCTTTCTTT.

This clone was counted only a few times. The V and J genes are TRBV29-1 and TRBJ2-3; D tentatively fits TRBD1 or TRBD2 (6 bases each). Germline-derived CDR1 and CDR2 are SQVTM and ANQGSEA. V was pared by 4 bases and J by 3 bases, with 14 bases between. There are 14 residues in the CDR3. CDR3 DNA: TGCAGCGTTGGGGCCACAGGGAGGACAGATACGCAGTATTTT. Translated: CSVGATGRTDTQYF.

The V call is TRBV7-6, the J call TRBJ1-1; 7 bases agree with TRBD1. With 5 bases clipped from V and 1 base from J, the junction kept 7 bases outside the gene matches. The CDR3 totals 15 residues. Germline CDR1 and CDR2: SGHVS and FNYEAQ. The CDR3 nucleotides are TGTGCCAGCAGCGCACAACAGGGGACGAACACTGAAGCTTTCTTT. Its translation: CASSAQQGTNTEAFF.

The chain has TRBV5-4 and TRBJ2-3; 8 bases map to TRBD1. J lost 0 bases, V lost 1 base, and 4 bases had no gene match. Per the germline V gene, CDR1 is SGHNT and CDR2 is YYREEE (reference sequence). The length of the CDR3 is 16 residues. The CDR3 DNA is TGTGCCAGCAGCTTGTCATGGACAGGGAGCACAGATACGCAGTATTTT. Translated, it gives CASSLSWTGSTDTQYF.

This chain links TRBV10-3 with TRBJ2-1, with 7 bases identical to TRBD2. V trimming: 6 bases; J trimming: 1 base; junction bases outside the gene matches: 3. Germline CDR1 is ENHRY and CDR2 is SYGVKD. The CDR3 runs to 14 residues. Here the CDR3 DNA reads TGTGCCATCAGGGAGCGGGAATCCTACAATGAGCAGTTCTTC. This translates into CAIRERESYNEQFF.

Only a few counts were recorded for this clone. This chain joins TRBV5-4 and TRBJ1-1, with 10 bases fitting TRBD1. After removal of 1 base from V and 0 bases from J, the junction contained 3 bases not matched to a gene. From germline, CDR1 is SGHNT and CDR2 YYREEE (reference sequence). CDR3 length equals 16 residues. In DNA, the CDR3 is TGTGCCAGCAGCTTGCAGGGACAGGGGATGAACACTGAAGCTTTCTTT. This translates into CASSLQGQGMNTEAFF.

J is TRBJ1-1 and V is TRBV12-3 or TRBV12-4; D uncertain. The CDR3 contains 12 residues. Trimming removed 6 bases from V and 2 bases from J, with 7 bases in between. CDR3 sequence reads: CASREGNTEAFF. CDR3 nucleotide sequence: TGTGCCAGCAGGGAGGGCAACACTGAAGCTTTCTTT.

The V gene is TRBV15, the J gene TRBJ1-4, with 9 bases identical to TRBD1. Germline V gene lookup returns CDR1 LNHNV and CDR2 YYDKDF (reference sequence). The CDR3 runs to 16 residues. J gave up 1 base and V 3 bases, and 3 bases lay outside the gene matches. The CDR3 DNA reads TGTGCCACCAGCAGGGGACAGGGCCAAACTAATGAAAAACTGTTTTTT. It specifies CATSRGQGQTNEKLFF.

This clone came up once. The CDR3 sequence is CATSGQGIDTGELFF. The CDR3 nucleotides are TGTGCCACCAGCGGACAGGGGATAGACACCGGGGAGCTGTTTTTT. The V gene is TRBV24-1, the J gene TRBJ2-2; 9 nucleotides align to TRBD1. CDR1 and CDR2 from the germline V gene are KGHDR and SFDVKD. The trim removed 7 bases at V and 3 bases at J, leaving 5 bases unmatched. The length of the CDR3 is 15 residues.

This clone turned up a few times. The chain employs TRBV6-6 and TRBJ2-1; 15 bases match TRBD2. This CDR3 is 15 amino acids long. V shed 4 bases and J 7 bases; nucleotides not matched to a gene: 2. Germline assignment: CDR1 MNHNY and CDR2 SVGAGI (reference sequence). CDR3 coding DNA: TGTGCCAGCAGTTTGGGACTAGCGGGGGGTAATGAGCAGTTCTTC. This translates into CASSLGLAGGNEQFF.

This chain links TRBV5-4 with TRBJ1-2; 9 nucleotides line up with TRBD1. Germline V gives CDR1 SGHNT, CDR2 YYREEE (reference sequence). V lost 0 bases, J lost 1 base, and 4 bases stayed unmatched. This CDR3 comprises 16 residues. The DNA for the CDR3 is TGTGCCAGCAGCTTGGGGACAGGGGCCGGTAACTATGGCTACACCTTC. Its protein product is CASSLGTGAGNYGYTF.

This clone has only one observation. The V gene is TRBV27, the J gene TRBJ1-5, with a weak D call TRBD1 (5 bases). The CDR3 is 19 amino acids. Germline CDR1 and CDR2: MNHEY and SMNVEV (reference sequence). The germline V and J ends were trimmed by 6 bases and 2 bases, with 26 bases remaining between them. In DNA, the CDR3 is TGTGCCAGCAGGAAAACCGATAAGATAAGCCGGGACCGCAATCAGCCCCAGCATTTT. Translated, it gives CASRKTDKISRDRNQPQHF.

The chain joins TRBV11-2 to TRBJ1-3, with 9 positions matching TRBD1. Per the germline V gene, CDR1 is SGHAT and CDR2 is FQNNGV. The CDR3 is 16 amino acids. V shed 5 bases, J shed 2 bases, and the junction held 7 bases outside the gene matches. CDR3 sequence reads: CASSPRTGEAGNTIYF. CDR3 nucleotides: TGTGCCAGCAGCCCCAGGACAGGGGAGGCTGGAAACACCATATATTTT. The full variable domain, its missing parts supplied by reference TRBV11-2 and TRBJ1-3, is EAGVAQSPRYKIIEKRQSVAFWCNPISGHATLYWYQQILGQGPKLLIQFQNNGVVDDSQLPKDRFSAERLKGVDSTLKIQPAKLEDSAVYLCASSPRTGEAGNTIYFGEGSWLTVV.

The chain combines TRBV29-1 with TRBJ1-5; weak D call: TRBD1 (5 bases). The CDR3 is 13 amino acids. Trimming left V 2 bases short and J 3 bases short, with 8 bases between. From germline, CDR1 is SQVTM and CDR2 ANQGSEA. CDR3 DNA sequence: TGCAGCGTTGAATGGGGGAACAATCAGCCCCAGCATTTT. It is translated as CSVEWGNNQPQHF.

The chain recombines TRBV2 with TRBJ1-1; D uncertain. Trimming shortened V by 8 bases and J by 6 bases, and 16 bases separated the two germline ends. The V gene's germline CDR1 is SNHLY and CDR2 FYNNEI. The CDR3 has 13 residues. CDR3 sequence: CASSPRLMAEAFF. CDR3 bases: TGTGCCAGCTCCCCCAGGCTGATGGCTGAAGCTTTCTTT.

In its sample, this clone was seen once. The CDR3 is CAAKREFSSYGYTF. As DNA, the CDR3 is TGTGCCGCCAAGAGGGAGTTTTCCTCCTATGGCTACACCTTC. The J gene is TRBJ1-2, the V gene TRBV19; D gene ambiguous. The V end lost 11 bases, the J end lost 4 bases, and 20 bases lay between the germline ends. This CDR3 is 14 amino acids long. CDR1 is LNHDA, CDR2 SQIVND, per germline (reference sequence).

This sequence joins TRBV28 and TRBJ1-2, with D possibly being TRBD1 (5 bases). Trimming removed 4 bases at V and 4 bases at J, with 22 bases between. The germline gives CDR1 MDHEN, CDR2 SYDVKM. The CDR3 contains 17 residues. CDR3 protein: CASSSPGLPMGLYGYTF. DNA of the CDR3: TGTGCCAGCAGTTCGCCGGGACTCCCTATGGGCCTCTATGGCTACACCTTC.

The V gene is TRBV11-2, the J gene TRBJ2-1; 7 nucleotides match TRBD2. The CDR3 has 16 amino acids. The germline V gene has CDR1 SGHAT and CDR2 FQNNGV. The V and J ends lost 2 bases and 0 bases, in that order; junction bases with no gene match: 4. The CDR3 nucleotides read TGTGCCAGCAGCTTAAGGCGGGGGAACTCCTACAATGAGCAGTTCTTC. This sequence encodes CASSLRRGNSYNEQFF.